Following are 17 T cell receptor beta chains from one sample sequenced in a study of blood T cell repertoires in COVID-19. The data were produced by immunoSEQ multiplex PCR, yet TCRdb's version contains in-frame clones alone and is incomplete. The sample contains some 290,000 clones, approximately 89% of which appear only once. The sequenced material came from PBMCs or T cells enriched from blood (not recorded which). The receptor source for this set is a woman aged 30 to 39 who had recovered from COVID-19.

The rearrangement joins TRBV6-5 to TRBJ1-2; 10 nucleotides align to TRBD1. Germline V lookup: CDR1 MNHEY, CDR2 SVGAGI. CDR3 length equals 14 residues. V lost 5 bases to trimming and J lost 4 bases; unmatched junction nucleotides: 4. The CDR3, as DNA: TGTGCCAGCAGTCCCTGGACAGGGGGCTATGGCTACACCTTC. Translation gives CASSPWTGGYGYTF.

This clone appeared a few times. V and J are TRBV15 and TRBJ1-2, with 8 positions matching TRBD1. V was clipped by 0 bases and J by 2 bases; unmatched bases: 5. The CDR3 consists of 16 residues. CDR1 and CDR2 from the germline V gene are LNHNV and YYDKDF (reference sequence). The CDR3 nucleotides read TGTGCCACCAGCAGAGAGGGCAGGGGGCTCAACTATGGCTACACCTTC. Translating gives CATSREGRGLNYGYTF.

The V and J genes are TRBV7-3 and TRBJ2-7; the match to TRBD2 covers 8 bases. V gave up 5 bases and J gave up 2 bases; unmatched junction bases: 11. Germline V lookup: CDR1 SGHTA, CDR2 FQGTGA. This CDR3 has 16 amino acids. The CDR3 is CASSTQTGTSPYEQYF. CDR3 DNA sequence: TGTGCCAGCAGCACACAAACCGGGACTAGTCCCTACGAGCAGTACTTC.

A single count supports this clone. This chain uses TRBV7-9 with TRBJ2-7, with TRBD1 identical over 9 bases. V was pared by 3 bases and J by 3 bases, with 9 bases of the junction left unmatched. Germline V lookup: CDR1 SEHNR, CDR2 FQNEAQ (reference sequence). The CDR3 loop spans 16 amino acids. CDR3 in DNA: TGTGCCAGCAGCTTTCGCCAGGGACAGGGACTCTACGAGCAGTACTTC. Encoded protein: CASSFRQGQGLYEQYF.

The J gene is TRBJ1-2, the V gene TRBV15; the match to TRBD1 covers 10 bases. Germline assignment: CDR1 LNHNV and CDR2 YYDKDF (reference sequence). This CDR3 has 18 amino acids. V shed 0 bases and J 7 bases; nucleotides not matched to a gene: 14. Here the CDR3 DNA reads TGTGCCACCAGCAGAGATAAGCTGTTATGGGACAGGGGTGGTGGCTACACCTTC. It specifies CATSRDKLLWDRGGGYTF.

There are a few counts of this clone. CDR3 amino acids: CASSYSIGGTEAFF. CDR3 DNA: TGTGCCAGCAGTTACTCGATCGGGGGCACTGAAGCTTTCTTT. This chain connects TRBV6-5 to TRBJ1-1; TRBD1 is a possible D gene (5 bases). CDR1 is MNHEY and CDR2 is SVGAGI in the germline V gene. The CDR3 sequence is 14 residues long. Between the trimmed V and J ends, which lost 0 bases and 4 bases, there was a span of 9 bases.

The rearrangement joins TRBV28 to TRBJ1-2, with TRBD1 identical over 8 bases. Per germline, CDR1 MDHEN and CDR2 SYDVKM. V lost 7 bases and J lost 8; bases outside the gene matches: 12. The CDR3 covers 14 residues. CDR3 nucleotide sequence: TGTGCCAGCACCCAGGGGGCGCGGGCGTGGGGCTACACCTTC. Protein: CASTQGARAWGYTF.

The V call is TRBV15, the J call TRBJ1-2; possible D gene TRBD1, 5 bases. The CDR3 extends over 14 amino acids. Trimming removed 6 bases from V and 1 base from J, with 12 bases in between. Germline CDR1 LNHNV, CDR2 YYDKDF (reference sequence). CDR3 amino acids: CATRLGVFNYGYTF. The CDR3 DNA reads as TGTGCCACCAGGCTAGGGGTTTTTAACTATGGCTACACCTTC.

This clone was picked up one time. The rearrangement joins TRBV20-1 to TRBJ1-1; possibly TRBD1 for D (5 bases). This CDR3 has 11 residues. Looked up from germline, CDR1 is DFQATT and CDR2 is SNEGSKA (reference sequence). V lost 3 bases and J lost 11, with 13 bases in between. Here the CDR3 reads CSASRAPGAFF. The CDR3 DNA is TGCAGTGCTAGCCGGGCTCCAGGGGCTTTCTTT.

This chain connects TRBV11-2 to TRBJ2-2; D might be TRBD1 (6 bases). Germline assignment: CDR1 SGHAT and CDR2 FQNNGV. The CDR3 is 18 amino acids. The V end was cut by 4 bases, the J end by 1 base, with 19 bases between. For the CDR3, the DNA is TGTGCCAGCAGCTCCGGGCAGGGGCGTCCGGGGAACACCGGGGAGCTGTTTTTT. Its translation is CASSSGQGRPGNTGELFF.

This chain connects TRBV10-2 to TRBJ2-1; 8 bases agree with TRBD2. CDR3 length: 15 amino acids. V lost 3 bases, J lost 8 bases, and 9 bases stayed unmatched. Germline CDR1 and CDR2: WSHSY and SAAADI. The chain's CDR3 is CASSDGSSGVYEQFF. In DNA, the CDR3 is TGCGCCAGCAGTGATGGGAGTAGCGGGGTCTATGAGCAGTTCTTC.

This clone was seen just once. The junction departs from germline at one end; a sequencing error may be responsible. The chain links TRBV6-5 to TRBJ1-3, with a possible D match to TRBD1 (6 bases). The CDR3 length is 16 residues. Looked up from germline, CDR1 is MNHEY and CDR2 is SVGAGI. CDR3 residues: CASGYIRGSGGNTIYF. CDR3 DNA sequence: TGTGCCAGCGGTTATATCAGGGGCTCTGGTGGAAACACCATATATTTT.

The J gene is TRBJ1-4, the V gene TRBV3-1 (or the pseudogene TRBV3-2); D ambiguous. V was trimmed by 1 base and J by 7 bases, leaving 13 bases between them. Germline CDR1 LGHDT, CDR2 YNNKEL (reference sequence). The length of the CDR3 is 15 residues. The CDR3 nucleotides are TGTGCCAGCAGCCAAGGGTTCGGAGGAGGTGAAAAACTGTTTTTT. Translated, it gives CASSQGFGGGEKLFF.

V gene TRBV6-2 or TRBV6-3 combines with J gene TRBJ2-1; 10 bases fit TRBD2. Trimming took 0 bases from V and 13 from J; bases not matched to a gene: 18. CDR3 length: 18 amino acids. Germline assignment: CDR1 MNHEY and CDR2 SVGEGT. CDR3 in amino acids: CASSYSTSTLAGNAPQFF. The CDR3 DNA follows: TGTGCCAGCAGTTACTCGACGAGTACACTAGCGGGAAACGCCCCCCAGTTCTTC.

This chain joins TRBV15 and TRBJ2-7; a weak D match, TRBD1 (5 bases). CDR1 is LNHNV and CDR2 is YYDKDF in the germline V gene (reference sequence). Trimming shortened V by 0 bases and J by 2 bases, and 17 bases separated the two germline ends. CDR3 length equals 17 residues. The CDR3 reads CATSRDLMDTQTYEQYF. The CDR3 coding sequence is TGTGCCACCAGCAGAGATCTTATGGACACGCAGACCTACGAGCAGTACTTC.

The chain has TRBV6-5 and TRBJ2-7, with D uncertain. Trimming shortened V by 2 bases and J by 0 bases, and 8 bases separated the two germline ends. The V gene's germline CDR1 is MNHEY and CDR2 SVGAGI. The CDR3 totals 14 residues. CDR3 sequence: CASSYNQDSYEQYF. The CDR3 coding sequence is TGTGCCAGCAGTTACAATCAGGACTCCTACGAGCAGTACTTC.

The chain recombines TRBV5-1 with TRBJ2-2, with 9 bases identical to TRBD2. V lost 5 bases to trimming and J lost 3 bases; unmatched junction nucleotides: 2. The CDR3 spans 14 residues. Germline CDR1 and CDR2: SGHRS and YFSETQ. CDR3 sequence (DNA): TGCGCCAGCAGGGGACTAGCCGACACCGGGGAGCTGTTTTTT. Amino acids: CASRGLADTGELFF.